These 15 T cell receptor beta chains were sequenced from one sample in a study of T-cell reconstitution after alpha-beta-depleted transplantation in children. For TCRbeta, the library was prepared with unique molecular identifiers. MiXCR, run by TCRdb on the PCR reads, gives a single entry per CDR3 protein. The sample holds approximately 400,000 distinct CDR3 sequences, roughly a tenth seen once. This sample comprised PBMCs from the stem cell graft donor, obtained from the stem cell graft. These receptors were collected from a human donor who donated a stem cell graft to a child with acute myeloid leukemia.

For the CDR3, the DNA is TGCAGCGTCCAAGGATACGACAATCAGCCCCAGCATTTT. This translates into CSVQGYDNQPQHF. The chain couples TRBV29-1 to TRBJ1-5; D not certain. Germline assignment: CDR1 SQVTM and CDR2 ANQGSEA. This CDR3 spans 13 amino acids. V was shortened by 6 bases and J by 3 bases, with 12 bases between the two germline ends.

Ten or more counts support this clonotype. V usage is TRBV20-1 and J usage is TRBJ1-4, with D perhaps matching TRBD1 (5 bases). V was shortened by 0 bases and J by 16 bases, with 18 bases between the two germline ends. The germline V gene has CDR1 DFQATT and CDR2 SNEGSKA (reference sequence). This CDR3 region has 13 residues. The chain's CDR3 is CSARDTGGAKGFF. The CDR3, as DNA: TGCAGTGCTAGAGATACAGGCGGAGCCAAAGGGTTTTTT.

This clonotype was recorded a few times. This chain uses TRBV27 with TRBJ2-5, with D tentatively TRBD1 or TRBD2 (6 bases each). Germline CDR1 and CDR2: MNHEY and SMNVEV (reference sequence). This CDR3 region has 15 residues. V dropped 6 bases and J dropped 5 bases, with 19 bases sitting between them. CDR3 residues: CASRGRGQWMETQYF. CDR3 DNA sequence: TGTGCCAGCAGAGGACGGGGGCAGTGGATGGAGACCCAGTACTTC.

This sequence joins TRBV4-1 and TRBJ1-6, with D possibly TRBD1 on 6 matching bases. The CDR3 is 18 amino acids. CDR1 MGHRA and CDR2 YSYEKL come from the germline V gene. V was clipped by 1 base and J by 0 bases, with 13 bases between them. The CDR3 nucleotides are TGCGCCAGCAGCCAAGTAGTGACAGGCGACTCCTATAATTCACCCCTCCACTTT. Translated: CASSQVVTGDSYNSPLHF.

This clonotype occurred a few times. The gene calls are TRBV27 and TRBJ2-7, with D uncertain. CDR3 length: 15 residues. CDR1 and CDR2 from the germline V gene are MNHEY and SMNVEV (reference sequence). V was trimmed by 3 bases and J by 2 bases, leaving 14 bases between them. The CDR3 nucleotides are TGTGCCAGCAGTTTCGGCAGGACGATCCCCTACGAGCAGTACTTC. This codes for CASSFGRTIPYEQYF.

The V gene is TRBV3-1, the J gene TRBJ2-2; 9 positions match TRBD2. The CDR3 runs to 15 residues. Germline assignment: CDR1 LGHDT and CDR2 YNNKEL (reference sequence). Trimming at V came to 1 base and at J to 7 bases, leaving 4 bases not matched to a gene. CDR3 bases: TGTGCCAGCAGCCAAGTAGCGGGAGTTGTCGGGGAGCTGTTTTTT. This sequence encodes CASSQVAGVVGELFF.

The sample holds many counts of this clonotype. The chain joins TRBV7-9 to TRBJ2-1; possible D gene TRBD1, 5 bases. CDR1 and CDR2 (germline): SEHNR, FQNEAQ (reference sequence). V lost 6 bases and J lost 0, with 12 bases in between. The CDR3 is made up of 15 amino acids. CDR3 nucleotide sequence: TGTGCCAGCAGATCGACAGTCGGCTCCTACAATGAGCAGTTCTTC. Encoded protein: CASRSTVGSYNEQFF.

Many counts were recorded for this clonotype. The V call is TRBV20-1, the J call TRBJ2-7; TRBD1 matches 10 bases. The CDR3 runs 12 residues. Germline lookup yields CDR1 DFQATT and CDR2 SNEGSKA (reference sequence). The CDR3 is CSARDRGYEQYF. The CDR3 region has the DNA TGCAGCGCCCGGGACAGGGGCTACGAGCAGTACTTC.

This chain uses TRBV21-1 with TRBJ1-1. TRBV21-1 is a listed pseudogene. This CDR3 has 12 residues. This CDR3 is CASSKDGLEAFF. CDR3 bases: TGTGCCAGCAGCAAAGACGGACTTGAAGCTTTCTTT.

V is TRBV6-1 and J is TRBJ2-7; the D gene is possibly TRBD1 (6 bases). The germline gives CDR1 MNHNS, CDR2 SASEGT. The CDR3 is 13 amino acids. V was shortened by 7 bases and J by 5 bases, with 15 bases between the two germline ends. CDR3 in DNA: TGTGCCAGCAAACTACAGGGTATCGACGAGCAGTACTTC. Encoded protein: CASKLQGIDEQYF.

The chain carries TRBV12-3 or TRBV12-4 and TRBJ2-3; 7 nucleotides line up with TRBD2. V gave up 3 bases and J gave up 3 bases; unmatched junction bases: 3. The CDR3 covers 14 residues. CDR3 nucleotides: TGTGCCAGCAGTTTTGGGGAGGGGACAGATACGCAGTATTTT. Amino acids: CASSFGEGTDTQYF.

The table lists this clonotype with a few counts. This sequence joins TRBV27 and TRBJ2-5; maybe TRBD2 (6 bases). Germline assignment: CDR1 MNHEY and CDR2 SMNVEV (reference sequence). The length of the CDR3 is 13 residues. V dropped 8 bases and J dropped 4 bases, with 14 bases sitting between them. The CDR3 protein is CASRGTPPETQYF. The DNA for the CDR3 is TGTGCCAGCCGCGGGACTCCCCCAGAGACCCAGTACTTC.

V usage is TRBV6-5 and J usage is TRBJ2-7, with a possible D match to TRBD2 (7 bases). Trimming stripped 0 bases from V and 5 bases from J, with 17 bases between. This CDR3 contains 16 residues. Germline V lookup: CDR1 MNHEY, CDR2 SVGAGI. CDR3 residues: CASSYSSTGGQNEQYF. For the CDR3, the DNA is TGTGCCAGCAGTTACTCGTCTACCGGGGGGCAGAACGAGCAGTACTTC.

For this clonotype: A read error may be the cause here, since a much bigger clone is one base away. The CDR3 here is CASLRGPNTEAFF. CDR3 nucleotide sequence: TGTGCCAGCCTTCGGGGACCAAACACTGAAGCTTTCTTT. The V and J genes are TRBV7-9 and TRBJ1-1; D may be TRBD1 (5 bases). V gave up 8 bases and J gave up 2 bases, with 12 bases separating them. Germline lookup yields CDR1 SEHNR and CDR2 FQNEAQ (reference sequence). This CDR3 is built from 13 residues.

The chain employs TRBV2 and TRBJ2-1; D not resolved. Trimming cost V 5 bases and J 2 bases, with 10 bases left between them. The CDR3 has 14 amino acids. CDR1 is SNHLY and CDR2 is FYNNEI in the germline V gene. CDR3: CASSWRITYNEQFF. CDR3 nucleotides: TGTGCCAGCAGTTGGCGGATTACCTACAATGAGCAGTTCTTC.